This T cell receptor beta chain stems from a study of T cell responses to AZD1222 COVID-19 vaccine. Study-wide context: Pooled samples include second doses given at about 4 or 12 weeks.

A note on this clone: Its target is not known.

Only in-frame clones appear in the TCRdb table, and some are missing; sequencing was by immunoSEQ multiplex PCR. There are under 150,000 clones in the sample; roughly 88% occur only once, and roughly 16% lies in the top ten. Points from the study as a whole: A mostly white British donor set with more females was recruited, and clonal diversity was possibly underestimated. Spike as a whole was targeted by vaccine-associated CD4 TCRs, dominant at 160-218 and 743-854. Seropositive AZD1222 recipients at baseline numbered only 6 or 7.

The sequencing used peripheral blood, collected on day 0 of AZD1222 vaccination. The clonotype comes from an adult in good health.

CDR3 nucleotide sequence: TGTGCCAGCAGACCCGGACAGGGGGCATTGCAAGAGACCCAGTACTTC. It yields the protein CASRPGQGALQETQYF. The chain uses TRBV5-8 and TRBJ2-5; TRBD1 matches at 11 bases. The V segment lost 5 bases and the J segment 2 bases; nucleotides outside the gene matches: 8. Germline assignment: CDR1 SGHTS and CDR2 YDEGEE. The CDR3 spans 16 residues.